These T cell receptor beta chains were read from a single sample in a study of PD-1 blockade in mismatch repair-deficient tumors. What these receptors recognize is not known. Here immunoSEQ multiplex PCR was the method, and the copy in TCRdb shows in-frame clones only, minus some. In the table there are several thousand clones, over 75% of which are singletons. The specimen comprised cells cultured in vitro, sampled from a patient treated with pembrolizumab. Receptors were obtained from an adult with mismatch repair-deficient cancer. CDR3s include the opening cysteine and the closing phenylalanine or tryptophan. D genes are given only for firm matches. Rows may omit the clone size; those that give it use once, few, many or a size class.

size	V	D	J	DNA	CDR3
NA	TRBV19	NA	TRBJ1-1	TGTGCCAGTATAGGGAACACTGAAGCTTTCTTT	CASIGNTEAFF
once	TRBV5-1	NA	TRBJ2-2	TGCGCCAGCAGCTTGGCCTTGGACACCGGGGAGCTGTTTTTT	CASSLALDTGELFF
NA	TRBV2	NA	TRBJ1-1	TGTGCCAGCAGCACCACAGGGAGGAACACTGAAGCTTTCTTT	CASSTTGRNTEAFF
NA	TRBV7-8	TRBD2	TRBJ2-7	TGTGCCAGCAGCTCGGGACTATTGCCCTACGAGCAGTACTTC	CASSSGLLPYEQYF
NA	TRBV7-2	TRBD1	TRBJ2-1	TGTGCCAGCAGCACGGGCGGGACAGGGCCCCTCAATGAGCAGTTCTTC	CASSTGGTGPLNEQFF
few	TRBV29-1	TRBD2	TRBJ2-5	TGCAGCGTTCTCGGACTAGCGGGAGTAGAGACCCAGTACTTC	CSVLGLAGVETQYF
NA	TRBV5-1	NA	TRBJ1-1	TGCGCCAGCAGCTTGACGGTGGTCGCGGGCACTGAAGCTTTCTTT	CASSLTVVAGTEAFF
NA	TRBV30	NA	TRBJ1-2	TGTGCCTGGAGTGGGGGGGGTGGCTACACCTTC	CAWSGGGGYTF
NA	TRBV5-8	TRBD1	TRBJ1-2	TGTGCCAGCAGCACCCCAGGGGGGTTCTATGGCTACACCTTC	CASSTPGGFYGYTF
NA	TRBV29-1	NA	TRBJ1-1	TGCAGCGTTGAGGGTGTCGCCCGTGAGGCTTTCTTT	CSVEGVAREAFF
NA	TRBV11-1	NA	TRBJ2-2	TGTGCCAGCAGCTTACGAGTGAGTGAGAATCGAATCACCGGGGAGCTGTTTTTT	CASSLRVSENRITGELFF
NA	TRBV7-3	NA	TRBJ2-2	TGTGCCAGCAGCTTTGGGACCGGGGAGCTGTTTTTT	CASSFGTGELFF
NA	TRBV5-1	TRBD2	TRBJ2-3	TGCGCCAGCGTCCGGGGGGGAAGCACAGATACGCAGTATTTT	CASVRGGSTDTQYF
NA	TRBV28	NA	TRBJ1-1	TGTGCCAGCAGTTTAGTCCGGGGTTTGAACACTGAAGCTTTCTTT	CASSLVRGLNTEAFF
NA	TRBV25-1	TRBD1	TRBJ2-2	TGTGCCAGCAGTAACACAGGGGAAGGTGGGACCGGGGAGCTGTTTTTT	CASSNTGEGGTGELFF
NA	TRBV28	NA	TRBJ2-3	TGTGCCAGCAGCTCCCACCCCCTTGGGGTCTCCACAGATACGCAGTATTTT	CASSSHPLGVSTDTQYF
NA	TRBV6-1	NA	TRBJ2-7	TGTGCCAGCACGCGGAGTTTGGGCGACGAGCAGTACTTC	CASTRSLGDEQYF
NA	TRBV5-1	NA	TRBJ2-1	TGCGCCAGCAGCTATGAGGGAACGGTAGATGAGCAGTTCTTC	CASSYEGTVDEQFF
NA	TRBV2	NA	TRBJ1-1	TGTGCCAGCAGTGAACGGGGGTTTTACACTGAAGCTTTCTTT	CASSERGFYTEAFF
NA	TRBV28	NA	TRBJ2-1	TGTGCCAGCAGCCCGCCCTTGAGCTCCTACAATGAGCAGTTCTTC	CASSPPLSSYNEQFF
NA	TRBV18	NA	TRBJ2-2	TGTGCCAGCTCACCAATCAGGGCAACGAACACCGGGGAGCTGTTTTTT	CASSPIRATNTGELFF
NA	TRBV30	NA	TRBJ1-4	TGTGCCTGGAGTCGAGAAGATAATGAAAAACTGTTTTTT	CAWSREDNEKLFF
NA	TRBV5-4	NA	TRBJ2-1	TGTGCCAGCAGCCGACCCGTCTGGGCGGAACAATACAATGAGCAGTTCTTC	CASSRPVWAEQYNEQFF
NA	TRBV7-9	TRBD1	TRBJ2-7	TGTGCCAGCAGCTTAGTACAGGGGGTCTACGAGCAGTACTTC	CASSLVQGVYEQYF
NA	TRBV25-1	NA	TRBJ2-4	TGTGCCAGCAGTCCTCCGCTAAACATTCAGTACTTC	CASSPPLNIQYF
NA	TRBV5-1	NA	TRBJ2-7	TGCGCCAGCAGCTTGTCGGGAGAGGCCTACGAGCAGTACTTC	CASSLSGEAYEQYF
NA	TRBV4-1	NA	TRBJ1-4	TGCGCCAGCAGCCGGGGTCACAGCTATAATGAAAAACTGTTTTTT	CASSRGHSYNEKLFF
NA	TRBV27	NA	TRBJ1-1	TGTGCCAGCAGTCTCTCCCCCCAGGGTGGGAACACTGAAGCTTTCTTT	CASSLSPQGGNTEAFF
NA	TRBV27	NA	TRBJ2-7	TGTGCCAGCAGTTCGTCTAGCGCTACCTACGAGCAGTACTTC	CASSSSSATYEQYF
NA	TRBV28	NA	TRBJ1-5	TGTGCCAGCAGTTCCCCGGTTCAGCCCCAGCATTTT	CASSSPVQPQHF
NA	TRBV5-4	TRBD2	TRBJ2-2	TGTGCCAGCAGCTCCCATAGCGGGACGAACACCGGGGAGCTGTTTTTT	CASSSHSGTNTGELFF
NA	TRBV21-1	NA	TRBJ1-2	NA	CASSKERVGQGAYGYTF
NA	TRBV30	TRBD1	TRBJ2-1	TGTGCCTGTTCCCGGGACAGGGCGTTCAATGAGCAGTTCTTC	CACSRDRAFNEQFF
NA	TRBV7-9	TRBD1	TRBJ1-2	TGTGCCAGCAGCTCGACAGGGGCTGGCTATGGCTACACCTTC	CASSSTGAGYGYTF
NA	TRBV6-1	TRBD1	TRBJ2-5	TGTGCCAGCAGGCTGACAGGGGCACAAGAGACCCAGTACTTC	CASRLTGAQETQYF
NA	TRBV7-2	NA	TRBJ1-5	TGTGCCAGCAGCTTAGTTCCGGGGCAAGGTCCCCAGCATTTT	CASSLVPGQGPQHF
NA	TRBV5-5	TRBD1	TRBJ2-7	TGTGCCAGCAGCTTCTGGACAGGTAGCACCTACGAGCAGTACTTC	CASSFWTGSTYEQYF
NA	TRBV10-2	TRBD2	TRBJ2-5	TGCGCCAGCAGTGACCCCTGGGGGGGAGCGGATTACCAAGAGACCCAGTACTTC	CASSDPWGGADYQETQYF
NA	TRBV5-1	TRBD2	TRBJ2-5	TGCGCCAGCAGCTTACTAGCGGGAGTTCAAGAGACCCAGTACTTC	CASSLLAGVQETQYF
NA	TRBV28	NA	TRBJ2-5	TGTGCCAGCAGCGAGGGGGGTCAAGAGACCCAGTACTTC	CASSEGGQETQYF
NA	TRBV30	NA	TRBJ1-1	TGTGCCTGGAGTCGTGCAGGGGCGATTGGTACTGAAGCTTTCTTT	CAWSRAGAIGTEAFF
NA	TRBV7-2	TRBD2	TRBJ2-7	TGTGCCAGCAGGACTAGCGGGGCGCCGCCCTACGAGCAGTACTTC	CASRTSGAPPYEQYF
once	TRBV6-9	TRBD1	TRBJ1-2	TGTGCCAGCAGATCCTCCGGGACAGGGGGCTATGGCTACACCTTC	CASRSSGTGGYGYTF
NA	TRBV30	NA	TRBJ2-3	TGTGCCTGGAGTGAGGCGATATACGATACGCAGTATTTT	CAWSEAIYDTQYF